The rows below give T cell receptor beta chains drawn from one sample of a study of cytomegalovirus exposure and HLA in healthy donors. Sequenced by immunoSEQ multiplex PCR; TCRdb stores in-frame clones only, minus some. The sample holds around 77,000 clones, 75% to 85% seen once. What was sequenced was PBMCs. The receptors were gathered from a man aged 35 to 55 in good health and CMV-seronegative. Both conserved end residues are part of each CDR3. Each record gives: CDR3 DNA, CDR3 protein, D gene, V gene, J gene, clone size. A D gene is named only where the DNA matches it firmly. Some rows mark clone size as missing; the rest say once, few, many or name a class of expanded clone.

TGTGCCAGCGGACGGGGGAGGATCTACGAGCAGTACTTC	CASGRGRIYEQYF	NA	TRBV5-6	TRBJ2-7	NA
TGTGCCAGCAGAAGGACAGCAGGCCTAGGGACCCTCCACTTT	CASRRTAGLGTLHF	NA	TRBV6-4	TRBJ1-6	NA
TGTGCCAGCAGCTTAGCCGGGGGACAGGGGGCAAATGAGCAGTTCTTC	CASSLAGGQGANEQFF	TRBD1	TRBV5-4	TRBJ2-1	NA
TGTGCCAGCAGCACCGACAGGGTCCACTATGGCTACACCTTC	CASSTDRVHYGYTF	TRBD1	TRBV11-2	TRBJ1-2	once
TGTGCCATCAGTCCAACCGGGACAGGGACCTACGAGCAGTACTTC	CAISPTGTGTYEQYF	TRBD1	TRBV10-3	TRBJ2-7	NA
TGTGCCAGCGGGGTATGGGACAGGAGCAATGAGCAGTTCTTC	CASGVWDRSNEQFF	TRBD1	TRBV5-6	TRBJ2-1	NA
TGTGCCAGCAGCAATCGGACGGGACAAGAGACCCAGTACTTC	CASSNRTGQETQYF	NA	TRBV21-1	TRBJ2-5	NA
TGTGCCAGCTGGACAGGATTAACCGGGGAGCTGTTTTTT	CASWTGLTGELFF	TRBD1	TRBV19	TRBJ2-2	once
TGTGCCAGCAGCTTAGGCATCTACAGCCAAGAGACCCAGTACTTC	CASSLGIYSQETQYF	NA	TRBV13	TRBJ2-5	NA
TGTGCCAGCAGCTTAGGCCTGTGGGCGGGACAGGGGCGAAACTATGGCTACACCTTC	CASSLGLWAGQGRNYGYTF	TRBD1	TRBV13	TRBJ1-2	NA
TGCGCCAGCAGCCGTAGCGGCTCGGCTGCCGATCAGCCCCAGCATTTT	CASSRSGSAADQPQHF	NA	TRBV4-1	TRBJ1-5	NA
TGTGCCAGCAGTCGTGGACAGCTCAATCAGCCCCAGCATTTT	CASSRGQLNQPQHF	NA	TRBV7-2	TRBJ1-5	NA
TGCAGCGGCAAAATAGGCGGGGGGGATGAAAAACTGTTTTTT	CSGKIGGGDEKLFF	NA	TRBV29-1	TRBJ1-4	NA
TGTGCCAGCAGTAACAGGGTTGGGAATCAGCCCCAGCATTTT	CASSNRVGNQPQHF	NA	TRBV6-5	TRBJ1-5	NA
TGTGCCAGCAGCCGGGGGGACACGGCTTCAAATAATTCACCCCTCCACTTT	CASSRGDTASNNSPLHF	NA	TRBV5-6	TRBJ1-6	NA
TGTTCCAGCGGGACAGGGCCCTATAGGCAGTACTTC	CSSGTGPYRQYF	TRBD1	TRBV7-9	TRBJ2-7	NA
TGTGCCACTACCCCCCGGGACACCGCTGAAGCTTTCTTT	CATTPRDTAEAFF	NA	TRBV19	TRBJ1-1	NA
TGTGCCAGCAGCTTGGACAGGGCCAGGAACTTC	CASSLDRARNF	NA	TRBV5-6	TRBJ1-2	NA
TGTGCCAGCAGTTACCTCAGGGACACAGATACGCAGTATTTT	CASSYLRDTDTQYF	NA	TRBV6-5	TRBJ2-3	NA
TGTGCCAGCAGTTACGGCAGGGGATCGTACGAGCAGTACTTC	CASSYGRGSYEQYF	NA	TRBV6-5	TRBJ2-7	NA
TGCAGCGTTGCATCCCTGTACGGCTCTGGGGCCAACGTCCTGACTTTC	CSVASLYGSGANVLTF	NA	TRBV29-1	TRBJ2-6	few
TGTGCCAGCAGTTTATCTAGCTACAATGAGCAGTTCTTC	CASSLSSYNEQFF	NA	TRBV28	TRBJ2-1	few
TGTGCCAGCAGTACTGCAGGGTTCGGCTCACCCTATGGCTACACCTTC	CASSTAGFGSPYGYTF	NA	TRBV28	TRBJ1-2	NA
TGTGCCAGCAGCTCATTAGGAAATGACAGGAGTGCTTTCTTT	CASSSLGNDRSAFF	NA	TRBV11-1	TRBJ1-1	once
TGTGCCAGTAGTATGGTAGCAGGGAGGCATGAGCAGTTCTTC	CASSMVAGRHEQFF	NA	TRBV19	TRBJ2-1	NA
TGTGCCAGCAGCGAACACCTGAGGACAGGGCGTTATGGCTACACCTTC	CASSEHLRTGRYGYTF	TRBD1	TRBV27	TRBJ1-2	NA
TGTGCCAGCAGCGCCGGGACAGCAAGCTCCTATAATTCACCCCTCCACTTT	CASSAGTASSYNSPLHF	TRBD1	TRBV9	TRBJ1-6	NA
TGTGCCACCGCACGCAGGGAGGAATACTACAATGAGCAGTTCTTC	CATARREEYYNEQFF	NA	TRBV10-3	TRBJ2-1	few
TGTGCCAGTAGTTCCGGTCAGGGTAGGGGTCAGCCCCAGCATTTT	CASSSGQGRGQPQHF	NA	TRBV19	TRBJ1-5	once
TGTGCCAGCAGTTACTCAGGGGGTCGAGAAAAACTGTTTTTT	CASSYSGGREKLFF	NA	TRBV6-5	TRBJ1-4	few
TGTGCCAGCAGCTTAGTTAGTCAGCCCCAGCATTTT	CASSLVSQPQHF	NA	TRBV7-2	TRBJ1-5	once
TGTGCCAGCAGCCCTGCTGGCGGGTCGCCCCAGCATTTT	CASSPAGGSPQHF	NA	TRBV7-9	TRBJ1-5	NA
TGTGCCAGCAGCTTAGCCACAGCATCGGAGACCCAGTACTTC	CASSLATASETQYF	NA	TRBV7-2	TRBJ2-5	once
TGCGCCAGCAGTGAGCTTTGGGGGCCCCCGGATACGCAGTATTTT	CASSELWGPPDTQYF	NA	TRBV10-1	TRBJ2-3	once
TGTGCCAGCAGCGTTAGGGCAGGGGATGGCTACACCTTC	CASSVRAGDGYTF	NA	TRBV9	TRBJ1-2	NA
TGTGCCAGCTCACCCGGTGGGCAGTCCAAAGATACGCAGTATTTT	CASSPGGQSKDTQYF	NA	TRBV18	TRBJ2-3	NA
TGTGCCAGCAGCCAAGAAGGTAGCGGGGGAGGGGATACGCAGTATTTT	CASSQEGSGGGDTQYF	TRBD2	TRBV4-2	TRBJ2-3	NA
TGTGCCAGCAGCCCGGACACCCACAATCAGCCCCAGCATTTT	CASSPDTHNQPQHF	NA	TRBV7-2	TRBJ1-5	NA
TGTGCCAGCAGCTTAGCTGGGAGCTCCTACAATGAGCAGTTCTTC	CASSLAGSSYNEQFF	NA	TRBV7-9	TRBJ2-1	NA
TGTGCCAGCAGCACGCGGACAGGGTTTAATTCACCCCTCCACTTT	CASSTRTGFNSPLHF	TRBD1	TRBV11-2	TRBJ1-6	NA
TGTGCCAGCAGCCAAGACGGCAGGGACAATGAGCAGTTCTTC	CASSQDGRDNEQFF	NA	TRBV4-2	TRBJ2-1	NA
TGTGCCAGCAGTTACGAGGCTGAAGCTTTCTTT	CASSYEAEAFF	NA	TRBV6-6	TRBJ1-1	NA
TGTGCCAGCAGCTTCGGGGGACCCACAGATACGCAGTATTTT	CASSFGGPTDTQYF	NA	TRBV11-2	TRBJ2-3	NA
TGTGCCAGCAGTTTAACAGGGACCGCTGGGGCCAACGTCCTGACTTTC	CASSLTGTAGANVLTF	NA	TRBV28	TRBJ2-6	NA
TGCGCCAGCAGCCTAGGGACTAGCTCAGAGACCCAGTACTTC	CASSLGTSSETQYF	TRBD2	TRBV5-1	TRBJ2-5	once
TGTGCCATCAGTGTTCAGGGACAGCCTAATTCACCCCTCCACTTT	CAISVQGQPNSPLHF	TRBD1	TRBV10-3	TRBJ1-6	few
TGTGCCAGCAGTGAATGGGGGGTTCGGGATACGCAGTATTTT	CASSEWGVRDTQYF	NA	TRBV2	TRBJ2-3	once
TGTGCCAGCAAGACCACTAGCGGGGACCTCTACGAGCAGTACTTC	CASKTTSGDLYEQYF	TRBD2	TRBV2	TRBJ2-7	NA
TGTGCCAGCAGTATACTGACTGAAGCTTTCTTT	CASSILTEAFF	NA	TRBV2	TRBJ1-1	NA
TGTGCCAGCAGCCTACGAGGAGGGACCAATCAGCCCCAGCATTTT	CASSLRGGTNQPQHF	NA	TRBV6-5	TRBJ1-5	NA
TGTGCCAGCAGCACACCTGTAGGACAGAAACCCACAGAAAACACTGAAGCTTTCTTT	CASSTPVGQKPTENTEAFF	NA	TRBV7-9	TRBJ1-1	few